The sequence of this T cell receptor (beta chain) was determined in a study of blood T cell repertoires in COVID-19. The overall study: The United States, Italy and Spain were the sources of the acute and convalescent COVID-19 samples. From T cells, B-cell-depleted T cells, or PBMCs came the material, which was cDNA or gDNA.

Sequencing used immunoSEQ multiplex PCR; TCRdb keeps in-frame clones, though not all of them. The sample has roughly 390,000 clones; less than 85% are singletons. The V end lost 4 bases, the J end lost 2 bases, and 13 bases lay between the germline ends. The CDR3 is 15 residues long. Germline V lookup: CDR1 SGHRS, CDR2 YFSETQ. The sequenced sample was peripheral blood. The chain is built from TRBV5-1 and TRBJ1-5; D possibly corresponds to TRBD1 (5 bases). This receptor was taken from a woman younger than 35 with acute or convalescent COVID-19. The CDR3 DNA is TGCGCCAGCAGCGCGGGCGGGGGGGGCAATCAGCCCCAGCATTTT. It specifies CASSAGGGGNQPQHF.